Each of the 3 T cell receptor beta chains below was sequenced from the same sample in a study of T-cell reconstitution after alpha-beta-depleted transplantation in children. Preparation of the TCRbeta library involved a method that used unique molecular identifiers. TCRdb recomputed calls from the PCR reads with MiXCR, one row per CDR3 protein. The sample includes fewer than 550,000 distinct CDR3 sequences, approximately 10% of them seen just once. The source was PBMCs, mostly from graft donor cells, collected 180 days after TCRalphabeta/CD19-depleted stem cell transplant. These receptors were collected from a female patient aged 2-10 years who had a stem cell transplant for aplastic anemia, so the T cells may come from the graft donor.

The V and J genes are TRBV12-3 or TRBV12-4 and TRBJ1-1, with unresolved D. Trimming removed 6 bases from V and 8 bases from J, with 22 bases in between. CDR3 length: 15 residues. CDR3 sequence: CASRPPTGLRREAFF. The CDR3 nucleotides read TGTGCCAGCAGGCCCCCCACCGGGCTTCGGAGGGAAGCTTTCTTT.

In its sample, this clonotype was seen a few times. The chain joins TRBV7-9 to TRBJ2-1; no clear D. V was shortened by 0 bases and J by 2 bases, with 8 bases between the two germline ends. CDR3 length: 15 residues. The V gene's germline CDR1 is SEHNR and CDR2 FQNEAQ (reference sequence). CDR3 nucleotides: TGTGCCAGCAGCTTAGCCCAGGCAACCTACAATGAGCAGTTCTTC. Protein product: CASSLAQATYNEQFF.

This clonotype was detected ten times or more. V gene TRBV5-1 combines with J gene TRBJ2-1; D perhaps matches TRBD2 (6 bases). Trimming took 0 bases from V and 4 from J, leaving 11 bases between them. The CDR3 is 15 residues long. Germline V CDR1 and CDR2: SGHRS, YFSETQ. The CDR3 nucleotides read TGCGCCAGCAGCTTGGAGGGGACTCTTTACAATGAGCAGTTCTTC. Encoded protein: CASSLEGTLYNEQFF.